This TCR beta chain was obtained from a study of blood T cell repertoires in COVID-19. Study-wide background: Acute-phase and convalescent COVID-19 samples originated in the United States, Italy and Spain. T cells, B-cell-depleted T cells, or PBMCs provided the cDNA or gDNA that served as material.

This CDR3 comprises 16 residues. Trimming stripped 4 bases from V and 4 bases from J, with 18 bases between. CDR1 and CDR2 (germline): MNHEY, SMNVEV (reference sequence). Authors' methods: Nucleated cell number was recorded as an estimate derived from reference gene primer amplification. Generated by immunoSEQ multiplex PCR, the TCRdb table keeps only in-frame clones and is missing some. The DNA gave D and trimming, while V, J and clone size come from that table. In the table there are more than 65,000 clones, roughly 90% of which are singletons. This clonotype was sampled from a woman in her 50s with acute or convalescent COVID-19. The sequencing input was peripheral blood. The chain recombines TRBV27 with TRBJ2-3; the D gene is possibly TRBD2 (5 bases). Here the CDR3 reads CASSSLEGGFADTQYF. The CDR3 DNA sequence: TGTGCCAGCAGTTCCCTAGAGGGTGGGTTCGCAGATACGCAGTATTTT.